The 25 T cell receptor beta chains reported below all come from one sample, sequenced in a study of regulatory T cells in long-lasting Graves disease. To make TCR beta libraries, researchers used iRepertoire HTBI primers and Arm-PCR of CDR3 regions. TCRdb called the multiplex PCR reads again in MiXCR, with one record for every CDR3 protein. The repertoire includes hundreds of thousands of distinct CDR3 sequences, roughly 17% of them detected once, and 30% sits in the top ten. Time point of the sample: newly diagnosed GD, antithyroid drugs for less than 3 months. The TCR library was made from RNA extracted from PBMCs. Separately, the same data were catalogued under a study of T cells in Graves' hyperthyroidism and ophthalmopathy.

The specimen comprised peripheral blood mononuclear cells (PBMCs), sampled at new diagnosis, from a patient treated with antithyroid drugs. Receptor source: a man in his forties or fifties with Graves disease.

The J gene is TRBJ2-2, the V gene TRBV20-1; D is perhaps TRBD2 (5 bases). CDR3 size: 16 residues. Germline CDR1 DFQATT, CDR2 SNEGSKA (reference sequence). V dropped 3 bases and J dropped 2 bases, with 16 bases sitting between them. The CDR3, as DNA: TGCAGTGCTAGTTCCGGACTTATTGGTAACACCGGGGAGCTGTTTTTT. Translated, it gives CSASSGLIGNTGELFF.

This chain connects TRBV12-3 or TRBV12-4 to TRBJ1-5; a weak D match, TRBD1 (5 bases). The CDR3 contains 17 residues. V was pared by 6 bases and J by 2 bases, with 20 bases between. The CDR3 sequence: CASRVDRDRGGNQPQHF. In nucleotides, the CDR3 is TGTGCCAGCAGGGTTGACAGAGATAGGGGCGGCAATCAGCCCCAGCATTTT.

This clonotype has only a few counts. The chain recombines TRBV7-2 with TRBJ2-7, with TRBD1 matching 7 bases. Trimming removed 8 bases from V and 1 base from J; junction bases left unmatched: 8. This CDR3 spans 14 amino acids. Germline V gene sequence: CDR1 SGHTA, CDR2 FQGNSA. CDR3: CASLPDRTSYEQYF. CDR3 DNA: TGTGCCAGCCTCCCGGACAGGACATCCTACGAGCAGTACTTC.

In the case of this clonotype: A junction end diverges from the germline sequence, so it may reflect a read error. The CDR3: CAGSPDRGSTDTQYF. DNA for the CDR3: TGTGCCGGCAGCCCAGACAGGGGGAGCACAGATACGCAGTATTTT. The chain combines TRBV7-8 with TRBJ2-3, with 9 bases aligning to TRBD1. CDR3 length equals 15 residues. Germline-derived CDR1 and CDR2 are SGHVS and FQNEAQ.

V gene TRBV27 combines with J gene TRBJ2-5; D is possibly TRBD2 (6 bases). The V end was cut by 4 bases, the J end by 5 bases, with 14 bases between. Germline values: CDR1 MNHEY, CDR2 SMNVEV (reference sequence). This CDR3 comprises 14 residues. The CDR3 DNA sequence: TGTGCCAGCAGTTCATTGGGGGGTTGGGAGACCCAGTACTTC. Translated, it gives CASSSLGGWETQYF.

This clonotype has only a few counts. It may be a read error: a sequence one base away is much more abundant. The chain links TRBV7-2 to TRBJ2-7; D may be TRBD1 (5 bases). This CDR3 comprises 14 residues. V was shortened by 4 bases and J by 2 bases, with 12 bases between the two germline ends. The germline gives CDR1 SGHTA, CDR2 FQGNSA. The CDR3 loop is CASSSRMGPYEQYF. The CDR3 bases are TGTGCCAGCAGCTCGCGCATGGGGCCCTACGAGCAGTACTTC.

This clonotype has ten or more counts. The rearrangement links TRBV7-2 to TRBJ2-3, with D unresolved. This CDR3 has 13 residues. CDR1 is SGHTA, CDR2 FQGNSA, per germline. V was trimmed by 2 bases and J by 6 bases, leaving 9 bases between them. The CDR3 coding sequence is TGTGCCAGCAGCTTATACCCGGTGGATACGCAGTATTTT. Encoded protein: CASSLYPVDTQYF.

The count of this clonotype is one. The CDR3 DNA reads as TGTGCCAGCAGCTTGGAGGGACCTTCAACTAATGAAAAACTGTTTTTT. Residues: CASSLEGPSTNEKLFF. The chain uses TRBV11-2 and TRBJ1-4; a possible D gene is TRBD1 (5 bases). Trimming took off 3 bases at V and 0 bases at J, with 11 bases between the two ends. The germline V gene has CDR1 SGHAT and CDR2 FQNNGV. The CDR3 has 16 amino acids.

This clonotype was counted many times. The rearrangement links TRBV9 to TRBJ1-1; unclear D gene. This CDR3 comprises 14 residues. V was shortened by 0 bases and J by 1 base, with 7 bases between the two germline ends. Germline-derived CDR1 and CDR2 are SGDLS and YYNGEE. This chain's CDR3 is CASSVASQNTEAFF. CDR3 DNA: TGTGCCAGCAGCGTAGCAAGCCAGAACACTGAAGCTTTCTTT.

This chain uses TRBV12-3 or TRBV12-4 with TRBJ1-1, with D uncertain. The V and J ends lost 6 bases and 3 bases respectively, with 11 bases between them. The CDR3 loop spans 13 amino acids. The CDR3 here is CASRLQLDTEAFF. The CDR3 bases are TGTGCCAGCAGGCTACAACTGGACACTGAAGCTTTCTTT.

DNA for the CDR3: TGTGCCAGCAGAGTTACGGGCACCGGGGAGCTGTTTTTT. This gives the protein CASRVTGTGELFF. The chain couples TRBV6-2 or TRBV6-3 to TRBJ2-2; no clear D. The germline V gene has CDR1 MNHEY and CDR2 SVGEGT. The CDR3 contains 13 residues. The V end was cut by 6 bases, the J end by 4 bases, with 9 bases between.

This clonotype came up many times. The genes are TRBV2 and TRBJ2-3; TRBD1 aligns across 7 bases. J gave up 2 bases and V 6 bases, and 8 bases lay outside the gene matches. The CDR3 consists of 15 residues. The germline V gene encodes CDR1 SNHLY and CDR2 FYNNEI. The CDR3 protein is CASRDRDSVTDTQYF. CDR3 in DNA: TGTGCCAGCAGAGACCGGGACAGCGTCACAGATACGCAGTATTTT.

This clonotype has just a few counts. The V call is TRBV9, the J call TRBJ2-2; D is unresolved. Germline V gives CDR1 SGDLS, CDR2 YYNGEE. V lost 3 bases and J lost 7, with 7 bases in between. The CDR3 covers 12 residues. Here the CDR3 DNA reads TGTGCCAGCAGCGCCTTATACGGGGAGCTGTTTTTT. Its protein is CASSALYGELFF.

In its sample, this clonotype was seen many times. This chain connects TRBV12-3 or TRBV12-4 to TRBJ1-1; D is ambiguous. The length of the CDR3 is 14 residues. Trimming stripped 7 bases from V and 4 bases from J, with 16 bases between. This CDR3 is CASTGRQRITEAFF. CDR3 nucleotides: TGTGCCAGCACAGGCAGGCAGAGGATCACTGAAGCTTTCTTT.

There are many counts of this clonotype. The chain carries TRBV6-5 and TRBJ1-1; D possibly corresponds to TRBD1 (6 bases). This CDR3 region has 15 residues. The germline V gene encodes CDR1 MNHEY and CDR2 SVGAGI. Trimming stripped 2 bases from V and 5 bases from J, with 15 bases between. CDR3 nucleotides: TGTGCCAGCAGTTACGGCGGGGGCGGCGGAACTGAAGCTTTCTTT. Translating it yields CASSYGGGGGTEAFF.

This clonotype occurred many times. The rearrangement links TRBV7-8 to TRBJ2-5, with D maybe TRBD1 (5 bases). The CDR3 sequence is 14 residues long. Trimming removed 1 base at V and 5 bases at J, with 11 bases between. The V gene's germline CDR1 is SGHVS and CDR2 FQNEAQ. CDR3 nucleotides: TGTGCCAGCAGCTTAGGTTTAGGGGCGGAGACCCAGTACTTC. Its protein product is CASSLGLGAETQYF. The variable domain in full, with the rest retrieved from reference TRBV7-8 and TRBJ2-5, is GAGVSQSPRYKVAKRGQDVALRCDPISGHVSLFWYQQALGQGPEFLTYFQNEAQLDKSGLPSDRFFAERPEGSVSTLKIQRTQQEDSAVYLCASSLGLGAETQYFGPGTRLLVL.

The table lists this clonotype with a few counts. J is TRBJ1-4 and V is TRBV12-3 or TRBV12-4; the D gene is possibly TRBD1 (5 bases). V lost 2 bases and J 8 bases, leaving 6 bases between the germline ends. The CDR3 is 12 residues long. The DNA for the CDR3 is TGTGCCAGCAGTTTACGGGACGAAAAACTGTTTTTT. Residues: CASSLRDEKLFF.

This clonotype came up many times. This chain uses TRBV3-1 with TRBJ1-1; the match to TRBD1 covers 8 bases. The CDR3 contains 14 residues. Germline trimming cut 0 bases from V and 8 bases from J; bases unmatched to any gene: 5. Germline V gives CDR1 LGHDT, CDR2 YNNKEL (reference sequence). The CDR3 loop is CASSQDRRTGEAFF. The CDR3 nucleotides are TGTGCCAGCAGCCAAGACCGAAGGACAGGGGAAGCTTTCTTT.

This clonotype appeared many times. V and J are TRBV30 and TRBJ1-1; 7 nucleotides align to TRBD1. CDR1 is GTSNPN and CDR2 is SVGIG in the germline V gene (reference sequence). The CDR3 length is 15 residues. V shed 2 bases, J shed 0 bases, and the junction held 6 bases outside the gene matches. CDR3 sequence reads: CAWSWDRSMNTEAFF. The CDR3, as DNA: TGTGCCTGGAGTTGGGACAGATCTATGAACACTGAAGCTTTCTTT. Looking up the rest from reference TRBV30 and TRBJ1-1 gives the full variable domain: SQTIHQWPATLVQPVGSPLSLECTVEGTSNPNLYWYRQAAGRGLQLLFYSVGIGQISSEVPQNLSASRPQDRQFILSSKKLLLSDSGFYLCAWSWDRSMNTEAFFGQGTRLTVV.

The chain combines TRBV14 with TRBJ1-5; D gene ambiguous. This CDR3 is 15 amino acids long. V shed 0 bases and J shed 6 bases, with 12 bases lying between them. Germline V CDR1 and CDR2: SGHDN, FVKESK. The CDR3 sequence: CASSQESCKGQPQHF. Here the CDR3 DNA reads TGTGCCAGCAGCCAAGAATCGTGTAAGGGTCAGCCCCAGCATTTT.

At least ten counts were recorded for this clonotype. The CDR3 region has the DNA TGTGCCATCAGTCCCCGGGTGTCCTCTGGGGCCAACGTCCTGACTTTC. This codes for CAISPRVSSGANVLTF. The chain combines TRBV10-3 with TRBJ2-6; no definite D call. The germline CDR1 and CDR2 sequences are ENHRY and SYGVKD. Trimming stripped 5 bases from V and 0 bases from J, with 11 bases between. This CDR3 has 16 residues.

This clonotype has at least ten counts. This chain links TRBV30 with TRBJ2-3; maybe TRBD2 (5 bases). Germline V lookup: CDR1 GTSNPN, CDR2 SVGIG (reference sequence). CDR3 length equals 12 residues. The V end was cut by 4 bases, the J end by 6 bases, with 11 bases between. For the CDR3, the DNA is TGTGCCTGGACCGAGGGTTGGGATACGCAGTATTTT. It specifies CAWTEGWDTQYF.

J is TRBJ2-1 and V is TRBV12-3 or TRBV12-4; D unresolved. The CDR3 is 11 amino acids. V was clipped by 7 bases and J by 7 bases, with 8 bases between them. For the CDR3, the DNA is TGTGCCAGCAAGAGCAAGAATGAGCAGTTCTTC. It codes for CASKSKNEQFF.

About this clonotype itself: A read error may explain this, as a much larger clone is one base away. This chain joins TRBV29-1 and TRBJ2-7; 8 positions agree with TRBD1. Germline-derived CDR1 and CDR2 are SQVTM and ANQGSEA. The V and J ends lost 3 bases and 2 bases, in that order; junction bases with no gene match: 6. This CDR3 has 14 residues. The CDR3 region has the DNA TGCAGCGTTGATGAGGGGACAGGAGCCTACGAGCAGTACTTC. Translation: CSVDEGTGAYEQYF.

In this sample, this clonotype turned up many times. This chain connects TRBV9 to TRBJ1-2; D remains ambiguous. The germline V and J ends were trimmed by 1 base and 6 bases, with 10 bases remaining between them. This CDR3 has 13 residues. Germline CDR1 SGDLS, CDR2 YYNGEE. CDR3: CASSVSPGNGYTF. Here the CDR3 DNA reads TGTGCCAGCAGCGTATCCCCGGGAAATGGCTACACCTTC.